This T cell receptor beta chain originates from a study of blood T cell repertoires in COVID-19. Study-level information: Samples of COVID-19 (acute and convalescent) were obtained from the United States, Italy and Spain. Nucleic acid was either cDNA or gDNA, and it came from T cells, B-cell-depleted T cells, or PBMCs.

This table comes from immunoSEQ multiplex PCR, and its TCRdb copy is limited to in-frame clones, with some not included. The sample contains 150,000 to 200,000 clones, roughly 86% of which appear only once. There are 16 residues in the CDR3. This chain joins TRBV21-1 and TRBJ1-2. TRBV21-1 is reported as a pseudogene. Sequencing was done on a sample of peripheral blood. The TCR sequence derives from an elderly woman in a cohort sampled during active or convalescent COVID-19. This CDR3 is CASSIREDSTNYGYTF. As DNA, the CDR3 is TGTGCCAGCAGCATACGGGAGGACAGTACTAACTATGGCTACACCTTC.